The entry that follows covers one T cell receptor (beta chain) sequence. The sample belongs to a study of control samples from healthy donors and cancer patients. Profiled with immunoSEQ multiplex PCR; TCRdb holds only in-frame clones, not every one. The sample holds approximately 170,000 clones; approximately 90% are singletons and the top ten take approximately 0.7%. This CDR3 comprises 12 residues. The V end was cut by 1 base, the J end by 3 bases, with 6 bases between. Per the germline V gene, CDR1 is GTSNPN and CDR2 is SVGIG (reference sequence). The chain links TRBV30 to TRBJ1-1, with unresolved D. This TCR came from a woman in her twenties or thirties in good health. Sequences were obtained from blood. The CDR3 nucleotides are TGTGCCTGGAGTGGCGGGCACACTGAAGCTTTCTTT. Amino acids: CAWSGGHTEAFF. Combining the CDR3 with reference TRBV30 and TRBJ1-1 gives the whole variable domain SQTIHQWPATLVQPVGSPLSLECTVEGTSNPNLYWYRQAAGRGLQLLFYSVGIGQISSEVPQNLSASRPQDRQFILSSKKLLLSDSGFYLCAWSGGHTEAFFGQGTRLTVV.